These T cell receptor beta chains were read from a single sample in a study of type 1 regulatory T cells. TCRdb re-called the reads through MiXCR, storing one row per CDR3 protein. The table records about 62,000 distinct CDR3 sequences, roughly 60% of them present only once. No antigens are known for them. Sample: cultured non-Tr1 T cells, either the whole culture or a sorted T cell fraction (not recorded which). These receptors all stem from a human donor in good health. The CDR3 runs from the conserved cysteine through the conserved F or W. Each record gives: J gene, V gene, D gene, CDR3 protein. A D gene is named only where the DNA matches it firmly.

>TRBJ2-3|TRBV7-8|-
CASSSLTDTQYF
>TRBJ1-1|TRBV20-1|-
CSARDLSGFNGNTEAFF
>TRBJ1-4|TRBV7-2|-
CASSPRGDPFNEKLFF
>TRBJ2-5|TRBV4-2|TRBD1
CASSQDLVRGLQETQYF
>TRBJ2-2|TRBV11-1|TRBD2
CASSFLRTSGTIGTGELFF
>TRBJ2-7|TRBV29-1|-
CSVPGIYEQYF
>TRBJ2-5|TRBV4-2|-
CASSQEFGVPYQETQYF
>TRBJ2-4|TRBV28|-
CASKVSGMIARAKNIQYF
>TRBJ1-1|TRBV29-1|-
CSVEGRMNTEAFF
>TRBJ2-1|TRBV6-1|-
CASTTKFNEQFF
>TRBJ2-3|TRBV3-1|TRBD1
CASSDRAYADTQYF
>TRBJ2-1|TRBV24-1|-
CATSDLRREQFF
>TRBJ2-2|TRBV2|TRBD1
CASSELDRASGELFF
>TRBJ1-3|TRBV20-1|-
CSARVSQGKHSGNTIYF
>TRBJ2-3|TRBV9|-
CASSPGGGFTDTQYF
>TRBJ2-2|TRBV2|-
CASRSTVESGELFF
>TRBJ2-1|TRBV9|TRBD2
CASSVAVGSGADEQFF
>TRBJ2-7|TRBV10-1|TRBD1
CASSRDRAYEQYF
>TRBJ1-3|TRBV29-1|-
CSALTPGPRFGNTIYF
>TRBJ2-3|TRBV3-1|-
CASSPRLPTDTQYF
>TRBJ2-7|TRBV5-1|-
CASSTLVPGDYEQYF
>TRBJ2-7|TRBV5-1|TRBD2
CASSPGAGGEQYF
>TRBJ1-2|TRBV6-5|TRBD1
CASGGTGSNYGYTF
>TRBJ2-7|TRBV3-1|TRBD1
CASSQQGAHGEQYF
>TRBJ2-7|TRBV7-2|TRBD1
CASSSGGQALGEQYF
>TRBJ1-6|TRBV27|-
CASSRQRNSPLHF
>TRBJ2-1|TRBV7-2|TRBD2
CASSVRGTSLFNEQFF
>TRBJ2-1|TRBV11-2|TRBD2
CASSLLPTSGVREQFF
>TRBJ2-1|TRBV12-3/TRBV12-4|TRBD2
CASTSGYNEQFF
>TRBJ2-3|TRBV6-1|TRBD2
CASSRTRTSTDTQYF
>TRBJ1-1|TRBV5-1|-
CASSGSGAAEAFF
>TRBJ2-1|TRBV6-1|-
CASSENYNEQFF
>TRBJ2-7|TRBV7-2|TRBD2
CASSSTPGLVEQYF
>TRBJ2-1|TRBV9|TRBD2
CASSFSGTGVLAGANEQFF
>TRBJ2-7|TRBV20-1|TRBD2
CSASRLAGSEQYF
>TRBJ2-3|TRBV7-8|TRBD1
CASTTGTAYTDTQYF
>TRBJ1-1|TRBV6-6|-
CASSYRAGSNVAEAFF
>TRBJ2-3|TRBV9|-
CASSVSGPSTDTQYF
>TRBJ2-5|TRBV9|TRBD1
CASSSRDRVGETQYF
>TRBJ1-2|TRBV20-1|-
CSAREPRFGGVGYTF
>TRBJ2-5|TRBV4-3|-
CASSQDMRGVTQYF
>TRBJ1-2|TRBV7-2|-
CASSLVASAPNF
>TRBJ1-4|TRBV4-1|TRBD1
CASSQWTGINEKLFF
>TRBJ2-7|TRBV28|-
CASSADREQRFYEQYF
>TRBJ2-1|TRBV20-1|TRBD2
CSASLAEEQFF
>TRBJ2-1|TRBV6-6|-
CASSVSLVLLGYNEQFF